The source of this T cell receptor (beta chain) is a study of T cell clonotyping in hematopoietic cell transplantation (dated by TCRdb to the early 2020s). Some background on the complete study: The study collected roughly 150 blood samples from some 33 consecutive transplant recipients and their related donors. Patient recruitment ran from 2015 to early 2017, and follow-up continued until September 2020 or death. Study-wide findings and limitations: Recipient repertoires showed only a small fraction of overlap with donor repertoires, and over 97% appeared de novo at the given depth. Inverse Simpson Index values from donors and from recipients before transplant predicted broader TCR repertoire diversity after transplant. After transplant, TCR diversity in recipients dropped, and pathologically expanded clonotypes climbed progressively between day 30 and day 180. The sample size was limited, and because cells were not sorted, the contributions of CD4 and CD8 repertoires could not be separated.

The CDR3, from cysteine to phenylalanine, totals 13 residues. The kept DNA is CDR3 alone, 39 bases in frame from the first base. Trimming takes 6 bases from V and 7 bases from J, and the germline ends sit 15 bases apart. The germline V gene provides CDR1 MDHEN and CDR2 SYDVKM. To note about this clone: Its antigen specificity is not known. No base quality information exists; no much larger clone differs at one position.

In light of the paper, this sample's time point label describes: 100 days after allo-HCT. Blood samples were obtained from recipients approximately 28 days before transplant and at days 30, 100 and 180 after transplant. Nuclei Lysis Solution was used to extract genomic DNA from fresh or cryopreserved unfractionated peripheral blood mononuclear cells. The immunoSEQ assay, a bias-controlled multiplex PCR with V- and J-specific primers, was used to amplify TCR beta CDR3 regions from genomic DNA. In a second PCR step, a proprietary barcode and Illumina adapter sequences were attached to the CDR3 amplicons. An Illumina MiSeq instrument was used for sequencing of the CDR3 libraries. Processing in the source paper ran as follows. Export and quality control were handled in immunoSEQ Analyzer 3.0, while downstream analyses relied on R Bioconductor and Immunarch. Only productive rearrangements in the normalized downsampled data set went into calculating the repertoire metrics. In the normalized cohort, a clonotype counted as pathologically expanded if the clonotype was larger than 5 templates. The Inverse Simpson Index served as the measure of repertoire diversity. The non-normalized data set was used for CMV-specificity analyses so that all clonotypes could be captured. Drawn from immuneACCESS, this table holds only the in-frame rearrangements with V and J called that TCRdb kept. Clones are partly lost; checked studies trace under half to an unresolved V gene and leave the rest unexplained. For V, J and clone size, that table is used; D and trimming come from the DNA. Present in this sample are approximately 15,000 clones, 85% of which were seen just once. The ten most abundant clones make up around 4% of the sample.

This sequence was found in a male patient aged 55 to 70 who had an allogeneic stem cell transplant from a related donor, so the T cells may come from the graft donor. Some clones in this sample may be carry-over from other donors' samples. The receptor chain draws on TRBV28 and TRBJ2-5; the D gene is perhaps TRBD2, on 6 matching bases. The sequenced sample was PBMCs, obtained 100 days after allogeneic stem cell transplant. The CDR3 reads as follows: CASRAGTLGTQYF. In nucleotide form, the sequence is TGTGCCAGCAGGGCCGGGACTCTCGGGACCCAGTACTTC.